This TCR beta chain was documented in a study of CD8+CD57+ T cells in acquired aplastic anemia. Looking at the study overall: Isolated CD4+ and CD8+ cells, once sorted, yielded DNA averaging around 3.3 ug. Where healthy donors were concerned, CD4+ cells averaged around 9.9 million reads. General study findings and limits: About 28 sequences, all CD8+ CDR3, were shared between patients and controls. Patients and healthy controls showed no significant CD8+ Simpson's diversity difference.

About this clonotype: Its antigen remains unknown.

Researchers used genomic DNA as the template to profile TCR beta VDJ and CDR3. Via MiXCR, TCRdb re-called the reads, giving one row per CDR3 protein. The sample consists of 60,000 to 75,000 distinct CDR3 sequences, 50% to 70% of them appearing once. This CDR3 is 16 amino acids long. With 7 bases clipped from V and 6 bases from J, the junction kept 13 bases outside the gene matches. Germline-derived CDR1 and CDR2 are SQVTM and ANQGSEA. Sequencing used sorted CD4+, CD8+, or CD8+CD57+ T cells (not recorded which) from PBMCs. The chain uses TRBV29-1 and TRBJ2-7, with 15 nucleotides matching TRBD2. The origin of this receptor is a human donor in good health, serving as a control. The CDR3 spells CSAEGLAGGPFGEQYF. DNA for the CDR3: TGCAGCGCCGAAGGACTAGCGGGAGGGCCTTTCGGCGAGCAGTACTTC.